This passage covers 5 T cell receptor beta chains from one sample sequenced in a study of T cells after yellow fever vaccination. Via MiXCR, TCRdb re-called the 5' RACE reads, giving one row per CDR3 protein. The sample holds about 250,000 distinct CDR3 sequences, 3.6% seen once. The sequences come from PBMCs, collected 15 days after the yellow fever booster vaccination. Receptor source: a man in his late teens or twenties who received the YFV17D yellow fever vaccine.

This clonotype was counted many times. The genes are TRBV5-1 and TRBJ1-1; the D gene is possibly TRBD1 (5 bases). The V gene lost 5 bases and the J gene lost 2 bases, with 13 bases spanning the gap. The CDR3 has 14 residues. The germline V gene encodes CDR1 SGHRS and CDR2 YFSETQ. The DNA of the CDR3 is TGCGCCAGCAGATACGGGGCAGACAACACTGAAGCTTTCTTT. Translated: CASRYGADNTEAFF. The full variable domain, with the rest looked up from reference TRBV5-1 and TRBJ1-1, is KAGVTQTPRYLIKTRGQQVTLSCSPISGHRSVSWYQQTPGQGLQFLFEYFSETQRNKGNFPGRFSGRQFSNSRSEMNVSTLELGDSALYLCASRYGADNTEAFFGQGTRLTVV.

CDR3 loop: CASSQAGGGRQSGYTF. CDR3 nucleotides: TGTGCCAGCAGCCAAGCCGGGGGGGGCCGACAATCGGGCTACACCTTC. V usage is TRBV4-2 and J usage is TRBJ1-2, with D maybe TRBD1 (6 bases). Trimming cost V 1 base and J 8 bases, with 20 bases left between them. The CDR3 runs 16 residues. Germline V gives CDR1 LGHNA, CDR2 YNFKEQ.

This clonotype has only a few counts. The chain recombines TRBV10-3 with TRBJ1-2; D remains ambiguous. The CDR3 sequence is 14 residues long. V lost 0 bases and J lost 0, with 5 bases in between. CDR1 ENHRY and CDR2 SYGVKD come from the germline V gene. The CDR3 DNA is TGTGCCATCAGTGAGTCCCCAGCTAACTATGGCTACACCTTC. Protein product: CAISESPANYGYTF.

This clonotype came up many times. The chain links TRBV20-1 to TRBJ2-5; 7 positions match TRBD2. This CDR3 region has 11 residues. J was trimmed by 10 bases and V by 5 bases; bases with no gene match: 7. Germline V gene sequence: CDR1 DFQATT, CDR2 SNEGSKA (reference sequence). The CDR3 loop reads CSAAGTTDQYF. The CDR3, as DNA: TGCAGTGCTGCCGGGACTACAGACCAGTACTTC.

As to this clonotype: This may stem from a read error, because a much larger clone lies one nucleotide away. The gene calls are TRBV6-5 and TRBJ1-2, with D unclear. CDR1 and CDR2 (germline): MNHEY, SVGAGI. V lost 0 bases and J lost 8, with 16 bases in between. The length of the CDR3 is 15 residues. CDR3 sequence reads: CASSYSQIVFGGYTF. The CDR3, as DNA: TGTGCCAGCAGTTACTCGCAGATTGTGTTTGGAGGCTACACCTTC.